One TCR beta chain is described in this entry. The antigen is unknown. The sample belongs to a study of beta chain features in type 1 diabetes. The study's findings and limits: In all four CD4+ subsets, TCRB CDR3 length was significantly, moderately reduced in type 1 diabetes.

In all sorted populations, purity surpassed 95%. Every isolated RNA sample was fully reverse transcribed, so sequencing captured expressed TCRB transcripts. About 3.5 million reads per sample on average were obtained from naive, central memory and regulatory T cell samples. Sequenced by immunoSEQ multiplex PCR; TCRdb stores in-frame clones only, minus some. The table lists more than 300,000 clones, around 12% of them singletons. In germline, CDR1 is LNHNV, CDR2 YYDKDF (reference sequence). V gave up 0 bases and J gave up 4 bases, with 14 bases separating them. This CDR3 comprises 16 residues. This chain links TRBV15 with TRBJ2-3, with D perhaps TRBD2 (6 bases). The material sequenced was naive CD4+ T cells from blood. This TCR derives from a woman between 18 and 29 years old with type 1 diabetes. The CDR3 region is CATSRDRGAVADTQYF. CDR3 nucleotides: TGTGCCACCAGCAGAGATCGCGGGGCCGTGGCAGATACGCAGTATTTT. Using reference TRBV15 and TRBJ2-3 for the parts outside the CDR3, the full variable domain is DAMVIQNPRYQVTQFGKPVTLSCSQTLNHNVMYWYQQKSSQAPKLLFHYYDKDFNNEADTPDNFQSRRPNTSFCFLDIRSPGLGDTAMYLCATSRDRGAVADTQYFGPGTRLTVL.